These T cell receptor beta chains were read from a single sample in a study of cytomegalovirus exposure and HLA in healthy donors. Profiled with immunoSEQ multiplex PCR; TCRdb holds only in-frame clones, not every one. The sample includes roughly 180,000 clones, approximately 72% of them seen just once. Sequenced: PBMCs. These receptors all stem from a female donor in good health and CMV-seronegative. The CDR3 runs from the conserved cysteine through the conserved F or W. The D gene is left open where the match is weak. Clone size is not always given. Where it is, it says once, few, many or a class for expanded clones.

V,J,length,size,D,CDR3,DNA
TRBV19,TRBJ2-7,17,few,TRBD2,CASSFVLAGAPLYEQYF,TGTGCCAGTAGTTTTGTGCTAGCGGGGGCCCCCCTCTACGAGCAGTACTTC
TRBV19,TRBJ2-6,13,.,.,CASLYSGANVLTF,TGTGCCAGCCTGTACTCTGGGGCCAACGTCCTGACTTTC
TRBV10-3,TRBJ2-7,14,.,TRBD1,CATRDRARPYEQYF,TGTGCTACCCGTGACAGGGCGCGACCCTACGAGCAGTACTTC
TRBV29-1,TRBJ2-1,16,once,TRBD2,CSVAYGSGRMGNEQFF,TGCAGCGTCGCATACGGTAGCGGGAGAATGGGCAATGAGCAGTTCTTC
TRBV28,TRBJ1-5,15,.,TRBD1,CASSPLGQNNQPQHF,TGTGCCAGCAGTCCTCTGGGACAGAATAATCAGCCCCAGCATTTT
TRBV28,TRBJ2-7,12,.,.,CASSLPGNEQYF,TGTGCCAGCAGTTTACCCGGTAACGAGCAGTACTTC
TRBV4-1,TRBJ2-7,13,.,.,CTSSLQTGYEQYF,TGCACCAGCAGCCTACAGACCGGCTACGAGCAGTACTTC
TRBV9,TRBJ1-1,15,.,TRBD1,CASSDQTGGDTEAFF,TGTGCCAGCAGCGATCAGACAGGGGGAGACACTGAAGCTTTCTTT
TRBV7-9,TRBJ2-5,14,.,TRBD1,CASTQSGQAETQYF,TGTGCCAGCACACAAAGCGGACAGGCGGAGACCCAGTACTTC
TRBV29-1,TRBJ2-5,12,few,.,CSSWRAGETQYF,TGCAGCTCCTGGAGGGCGGGAGAGACCCAGTACTTC
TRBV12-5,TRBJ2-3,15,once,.,CASAPGAPPTDTQYF,TGTGCTAGTGCCCCAGGGGCACCCCCCACAGATACGCAGTATTTT
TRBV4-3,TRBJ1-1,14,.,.,CASSPEVFNTEAFF,TGCGCCAGCAGCCCCGAGGTTTTTAACACTGAAGCTTTCTTT
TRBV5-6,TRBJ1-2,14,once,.,CASSPRQANYGYTF,TGTGCCAGCAGCCCCAGACAGGCTAACTATGGCTACACCTTC
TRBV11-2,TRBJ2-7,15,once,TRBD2,CASRSSGLAGYEQYF,TGTGCCAGCAGGTCATCGGGACTAGCGGGCTACGAGCAGTACTTC
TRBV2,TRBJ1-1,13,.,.,CASRAQGNTEAFF,TGTGCCAGCAGGGCACAGGGGAACACTGAAGCTTTCTTT
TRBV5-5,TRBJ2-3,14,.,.,CASSRGGSTDTQYF,TGTGCCAGCAGCAGAGGAGGGAGCACAGATACGCAGTATTTT
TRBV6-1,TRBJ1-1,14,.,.,CASNPGRTTTEAFF,TGTGCCAGCAATCCGGGACGGACTACAACTGAAGCTTTCTTT
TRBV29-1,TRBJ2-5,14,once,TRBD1,CSVEYRGIQETQYF,TGCAGCGTTGAATACAGGGGGATCCAAGAGACCCAGTACTTC
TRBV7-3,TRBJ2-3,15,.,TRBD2,CASSFGTRGTDTQYF,TGTGCCAGCAGCTTCGGGACTAGGGGAACAGATACGCAGTATTTT
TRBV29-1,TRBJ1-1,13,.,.,CSVGWGDDTEAFF,TGCAGCGTTGGATGGGGGGACGACACTGAAGCTTTCTTT
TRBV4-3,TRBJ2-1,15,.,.,CASSQESVYYNEQFF,TGCGCCAGCAGCCAAGAGTCCGTGTACTACAATGAGCAGTTCTTC
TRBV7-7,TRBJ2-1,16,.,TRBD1,CASSLSLRQGAYEQFF,TGTGCTAGCAGCTTAAGTCTGAGACAGGGGGCCTATGAGCAGTTCTTC